This T cell receptor beta chain was documented in a study of shared clonotypes between healthy human individuals. Selected positively for CCR7 and CD45RO-negative, naive CD8 cells excluded terminally differentiated effector memory CD45RA+ cells. The assay was immunoSEQ multiplex PCR, and TCRdb's table has in-frame clones only and misses some. This sample carries around 2.1 million clones, approximately 94% of them seen once, and the ten largest clones take more than 1.5%. This clone was recorded once. Trimming stripped 0 bases from V and 2 bases from J, with 7 bases between. Germline V gene data show CDR1 as MNHNY and CDR2 as SVGAGI (reference sequence). This CDR3 contains 14 residues.

The receptor comes from a man younger than 35 in good health. Some clones in this sample may be carry-over from other donors' samples. Sample: naive CD8+ T cells from PBMCs. The genes are TRBV6-6 and TRBJ1-2; a possible D gene is TRBD1 (6 bases). The CDR3 sequence: CASSYSQGNYGYTF. Written as DNA, the CDR3 is TGTGCCAGCAGTTACTCTCAGGGGAACTATGGCTACACCTTC.